This TCR beta chain derives from a study of blood T cell repertoires in COVID-19. This table comes from immunoSEQ multiplex PCR, and its TCRdb copy is limited to in-frame clones, with some not included. Here the sample spans 150,000 to 200,000 clones, approximately 86% being singletons. Germline CDR1 LGHDT, CDR2 YNNKEL (reference sequence). V lost 8 bases and J lost 5; bases outside the gene matches: 9. The CDR3 runs 15 residues. The genes are TRBV3-1 (or the pseudogene TRBV3-2) and TRBJ2-5; 12 nucleotides align to TRBD1. The sample was peripheral blood. The receptor was isolated from a man younger than 30 with acute or convalescent COVID-19. The CDR3 DNA reads as TGTGCCAGCCGTCGCGGGACAGGGGGCGTGGAGACCCAGTACTTC. Protein sequence: CASRRGTGGVETQYF.